The clone carrying this TCR beta chain was counted between two and nine times. Investigators profiled TCR beta VDJ and CDR3 from genomic DNA template. TCRdb re-derived calls from the reads in MiXCR, one entry per CDR3 protein. The sample consists of 110,000 or so distinct CDR3 sequences, 40% to 60% of them appearing once. The data were taken from a study of CD8+CD57+ T cells in acquired aplastic anemia. Per the germline V gene, CDR1 is ENHRY and CDR2 is SYGVKD. CDR3 length equals 13 residues. Trimming took off 4 bases at V and 2 bases at J, with 9 bases between the two ends. The gene calls are TRBV10-3 and TRBJ2-7, with D unresolved. The sequenced sample consisted of sorted CD4+, CD8+, or CD8+CD57+ T cells (not recorded which) from PBMCs. The receptor's source is a human donor in good health, serving as a control. CDR3 sequence (DNA): TGTGCCATCAGTGCCGGCGGCGCCTACGAGCAGTACTTC. Residues: CAISAGGAYEQYF.